This T cell receptor (beta chain) was found in a study of neoadjuvant nivolumab and ipilimumab in lung cancer. The germline V gene encodes CDR1 SGDLS and CDR2 YYNGEE. There are 16 residues in the CDR3. The trim removed 1 base at V and 7 bases at J, leaving 12 bases unmatched. Measured with immunoSEQ multiplex PCR; TCRdb has only the in-frame clones, and not every one. The sample contains approximately 17,000 clones, around three quarters of which appear only once. The V and J genes are TRBV9 and TRBJ1-2, with 8 bases aligning to TRBD1. Source: tumor tissue, taken after neoadjuvant nivolumab, alone or with ipilimumab, at or shortly before surgery. The sequence derives from an adult with non-small cell lung cancer. The CDR3 reads CASSVTPTGEVRGYTF. The CDR3 DNA is TGTGCCAGCAGCGTAACCCCGACAGGGGAGGTACGTGGCTACACCTTC. Looking up the rest from reference TRBV9 and TRBJ1-2 gives the full variable domain: DSGVTQTPKHLITATGQRVTLRCSPRSGDLSVYWYQQSLDQGLQFLIQYYNGEERAKGNILERFSAQQFPDLHSELNLSSLELGDSALYFCASSVTPTGEVRGYTFGSGTRLTVV.